This TCR beta chain was observed in a study of T-cell reconstitution after alpha-beta-depleted transplantation in children. CDR1 is ENHRY, CDR2 SYGVKD, per germline. Trimming removed 3 bases at V and 0 bases at J, with 8 bases between. There are 14 residues in the CDR3. A TCRbeta library incorporating unique molecular identifiers was prepared. TCRdb reprocessed the PCR reads with MiXCR, giving one entry per CDR3 protein. The sample records some 240,000 distinct CDR3 sequences, 9.7% being singletons. This clonotype showed up just once. The V and J genes are TRBV10-3 and TRBJ1-1; D is undetermined. This sequence originates from a human donor who donated a stem cell graft to a child with SCID. The sample consisted of PBMCs from the stem cell graft donor, taken from the stem cell graft. CDR3 nucleotide sequence: TGTGCCATCAGTGACCAGCGCTTGAACACTGAAGCTTTCTTT. It encodes CAISDQRLNTEAFF.